A selection of T cell receptor beta chains follows, all from one sample in a study of neurological immune-mediated disorders. Via MiXCR, TCRdb re-called the 5' RACE reads, giving one row per CDR3 protein. The data hold some 57,000 distinct CDR3 sequences, with about 4.1% observed a single time. Sequenced: PBMCs. These receptors were collected from a man aged 55-75 years with multiple sclerosis. The CDR3 runs from the conserved cysteine through the conserved F or W. The order of the fields is V gene, clone size, J gene, CDR3 protein. Size is omitted from some rows. Given values are once, few, many or a class for expanded clones.

TRBV5-6	many	TRBJ2-2	CASSLQGITGELFF
TRBV4-1	many	TRBJ2-5	CASSPDGAISATQYF
TRBV10-3	many	TRBJ2-7	CAIGTGFLEQYF
TRBV9	many	TRBJ2-7	CASSVAVRAYEQYF
TRBV27	many	TRBJ1-4	CASSLNTNEKLFF
TRBV5-6	many	TRBJ2-1	CASSFGNEQFF
TRBV7-2	many	TRBJ1-2	CASSYDRDYGYTF
TRBV20-1	many	TRBJ1-1	CSASGEAFF
TRBV3-1	few	TRBJ1-2	CASSQGIGSYYGYTF
TRBV20-1	many	TRBJ1-1	CSAMRVGRDTEAFF
TRBV20-1	many	TRBJ2-3	CSASKSSGDTQYF
TRBV6-1	many	TRBJ1-2	CASSSGSWGYTF
TRBV20-1	NA	TRBJ2-4	CSASFSGNYIQYF
TRBV5-1	many	TRBJ1-6	CASSLGQGNSPLHF
TRBV5-1	many	TRBJ2-3	CASSLFTDTQYF
TRBV20-1	NA	TRBJ1-5	CSARKLQGQPQHF
TRBV2	many	TRBJ1-1	CASRASTVNTEAFF
TRBV12-3/TRBV12-4	many	TRBJ1-3	CASSLASGNTIYF
TRBV2	many	TRBJ1-6	CASSENPGQGGSPLHF
TRBV5-5	NA	TRBJ2-5	CASSLALGERTQYF
TRBV10-3	medium-sized	TRBJ1-2	CAISESDRANGYTF
TRBV20-1	many	TRBJ1-1	CSAREGVGGTEAFF
TRBV5-5	many	TRBJ1-2	CASSLGGPGGYGYTF
TRBV20-1	many	TRBJ2-3	CSAIAGGGTDTQYF
TRBV10-2	many	TRBJ2-1	CASTARGLTTYNEQFF
TRBV15	NA	TRBJ1-1	CATRRQGAAEAFF
TRBV5-1	NA	TRBJ2-3	CASSFASTSRATDTQYF
TRBV6-5	many	TRBJ2-1	CASRGGGSGYNEQFF
TRBV5-1	many	TRBJ1-2	CASSPSFRRIFNYGYTF
TRBV2	many	TRBJ2-7	CASRDRGSHEQYF
TRBV5-1	many	TRBJ1-4	CASSFGSTNEKLFF
TRBV20-1	many	TRBJ2-7	CSAIYQGYEQYF
TRBV28	many	TRBJ1-4	CASIPGGSLNEKLFF
TRBV20-1	many	TRBJ2-1	CSATGLAGYEQFF
TRBV12-3/TRBV12-4	NA	TRBJ2-1	CASSQRTSGQFF
TRBV20-1	many	TRBJ1-1	CSAVALTEAFF
TRBV20-1	many	TRBJ1-5	CSAFPQGNQPQHF
TRBV5-1	many	TRBJ2-3	CASNRGIETDTQYF
TRBV27	NA	TRBJ2-3	CASSYHRDHTQYF
TRBV12-3/TRBV12-4	many	TRBJ1-3	CASSPGRSGNTIYF
TRBV5-1	many	TRBJ1-1	CASSPTGYPNTEAFF
TRBV2	many	TRBJ1-1	CASSAGGGGTEAFF
TRBV27	many	TRBJ2-7	CASSLLAGGGPYEQYF
TRBV29-1	few	TRBJ2-3	CSVAGAIQDTQYF
TRBV12-3/TRBV12-4	many	TRBJ1-1	CASSHGVRPNTEAFF
TRBV4-2	few	TRBJ2-4	CASSPLGAKNIQYF
TRBV5-1	many	TRBJ1-1	CASSYQTGANTEAFF
TRBV7-9	many	TRBJ2-3	CASSSSGGDTQYF
TRBV2	many	TRBJ2-3	CASAQASLSLSTQYF
TRBV5-1	many	TRBJ2-7	CASSLEGTGGWEQYF
TRBV20-1	few	TRBJ1-6	CSGGQGAPVSPLHF
TRBV20-1	many	TRBJ2-5	CSASGPSPGAGETQYF
TRBV5-1	many	TRBJ2-6	CASSRLAVAGANVLTF
TRBV6-5	few	TRBJ2-7	CASRTTGMDEQYF